One and the same sample provided the 11 T cell receptor beta chains below, sequenced in a study of sequential checkpoint blockade in melanoma (dated by TCRdb to the late 2010s). The treatment or condition label on this specimen signifies: randomized to nivolumab then ipilimumab (arm A) or the reverse (arm B). The library came from the immunoSEQ multiplex PCR assay. Not all clones reach the TCRdb copy of this immuneACCESS table, which keeps in-frame sequences only. Checked studies attribute under half of the gap to unresolved V genes and leave the rest unexplained. The sample table contains about 20,000 clones; only one count was recorded for roughly 82% of them. The ten largest clones represent 51% of the sample. Sequencing used CD8+ T cells sorted from blood (inferred from file names), obtained from a patient given nivolumab and ipilimumab in sequence. The receptors shown here come from a human donor with melanoma.

V and J are TRBV4-1 and TRBJ1-1; possibly TRBD1 for D (6 bases). Germline loops: CDR1 MGHRA, CDR2 YSYEKL. The V end was cut by 4 bases, the J end by 1 base, with 13 bases between. This CDR3 has 15 amino acids. The CDR3: CASSLLGGRNTEAFF. Written as DNA, the CDR3 is TGCGCCAGCAGCCTCTTGGGGGGGCGGAACACTGAAGCTTTCTTT.

The chain employs TRBV2 and TRBJ2-7, with TRBD1 identical over 9 bases. CDR3 length: 14 residues. V trimming: 5 bases; J trimming: 5 bases; junction bases outside the gene matches: 7. Germline CDR1 reads SNHLY; CDR2 reads FYNNEI. The CDR3 loop is CASSWTGALDEQYF. CDR3 in DNA: TGTGCCAGCAGTTGGACAGGGGCCTTAGACGAGCAGTACTTC.

The chain has TRBV6-5 and TRBJ2-1; 10 bases fit TRBD2. The CDR3 length is 15 residues. The trim removed 0 bases at V and 8 bases at J, leaving 4 bases unmatched. CDR1 MNHEY and CDR2 SVGAGI come from the germline V gene. The DNA for the CDR3 is TGTGCCAGCAGTTACTCCAGCGGGGGGGCCTATGAGCAGTTCTTC. Encoded protein: CASSYSSGGAYEQFF.

J is TRBJ2-7 and V is TRBV28; 7 nucleotides line up with TRBD1. V was clipped by 6 bases and J by 3 bases; unmatched bases: 11. CDR1 and CDR2 from the germline V gene are MDHEN and SYDVKM. The CDR3 totals 15 residues. The CDR3 is CASSYRDRGFYEQYF. CDR3 coding DNA: TGTGCCAGCAGCTACCGGGACAGAGGCTTCTACGAGCAGTACTTC.

This clone was detected only once. The J gene is TRBJ2-1, the V gene TRBV9; 8 bases line up with TRBD2. Germline CDR1 and CDR2: SGDLS and YYNGEE. V shed 4 bases and J 2 bases; nucleotides not matched to a gene: 5. The CDR3 contains 15 residues. CDR3 residues: CASSSGGAPYNEQFF. In DNA form, the CDR3 reads TGTGCCAGCAGCTCCGGGGGGGCCCCCTACAATGAGCAGTTCTTC.

The chain combines TRBV28 with TRBJ2-2; D is perhaps TRBD2 (5 bases). This CDR3 is built from 15 residues. Trimming stripped 5 bases from V and 1 base from J, with 11 bases between. Germline lookup yields CDR1 MDHEN and CDR2 SYDVKM. The CDR3 reads CASSLDWLNTGELFF. The CDR3 coding sequence is TGTGCCAGCAGTCTGGACTGGCTGAACACCGGGGAGCTGTTTTTT. Full variable domain (rest looked up from reference TRBV28 and TRBJ2-2): DVKVTQSSRYLVKRTGEKVFLECVQDMDHENMFWYRQDPGLGLRLIYFSYDVKMKEKGDIPEGYSVSREKKERFSLILESASTNQTSMYLCASSLDWLNTGELFFGEGSRLTVL.

The rearrangement uses TRBV28 and TRBJ2-5; 8 nucleotides match TRBD1. Judging by the DNA end, TRBJ2-7 fits better; the J call may be wrong. Germline values: CDR1 MDHEN, CDR2 SYDVKM. The CDR3 is 16 amino acids. The CDR3 nucleotides read TGTGCCAGCAGCCTCCGGACAGGGAAAGACTATTACGAGCAGTACTTC. This translates into CASSLRTGKDYYEQYF.

The rearrangement uses TRBV9 and TRBJ2-3, with TRBD2 as a possible D gene (5 bases). CDR1 and CDR2 from the germline V gene are SGDLS and YYNGEE. This CDR3 has 15 residues. Trimming pared 1 base from V and 5 bases from J, leaving 14 bases between. CDR3 coding DNA: TGTGCCAGCAGCGTACGCGGCGGTGAGGGAGATACGCAGTATTTT. Translation: CASSVRGGEGDTQYF.

This chain uses TRBV14 with TRBJ1-1; no definite D call. The CDR3 is made up of 19 amino acids. Trimming shortened V by 0 bases and J by 3 bases, and 23 bases separated the two germline ends. Germline V gene sequence: CDR1 SGHDN, CDR2 FVKESK. As DNA, the CDR3 is TGTGCCAGCAGCCAAGATTCGGAGGGAGGGTGGTCGTTTGACACTGAAGCTTTCTTT. Translation gives CASSQDSEGGWSFDTEAFF.

The chain combines TRBV28 with TRBJ1-1; D unresolved. V lost 6 bases and J lost 1, with 12 bases in between. The CDR3 has 14 residues. Germline V gene sequence: CDR1 MDHEN, CDR2 SYDVKM. This CDR3 is CASRERGTNTEAFF. DNA for the CDR3: TGTGCCAGCAGGGAACGAGGAACGAACACTGAAGCTTTCTTT.

V usage is TRBV27 and J usage is TRBJ2-1; 12 nucleotides line up with TRBD2. The CDR3 sequence is 15 residues long. J lost 2 bases, V lost 6 bases, and 2 bases had no gene match. Germline V gives CDR1 MNHEY, CDR2 SMNVEV (reference sequence). The CDR3 is CASRWTSGTYNEQFF. DNA for the CDR3: TGTGCCAGCAGGTGGACTAGCGGGACCTACAATGAGCAGTTCTTC.